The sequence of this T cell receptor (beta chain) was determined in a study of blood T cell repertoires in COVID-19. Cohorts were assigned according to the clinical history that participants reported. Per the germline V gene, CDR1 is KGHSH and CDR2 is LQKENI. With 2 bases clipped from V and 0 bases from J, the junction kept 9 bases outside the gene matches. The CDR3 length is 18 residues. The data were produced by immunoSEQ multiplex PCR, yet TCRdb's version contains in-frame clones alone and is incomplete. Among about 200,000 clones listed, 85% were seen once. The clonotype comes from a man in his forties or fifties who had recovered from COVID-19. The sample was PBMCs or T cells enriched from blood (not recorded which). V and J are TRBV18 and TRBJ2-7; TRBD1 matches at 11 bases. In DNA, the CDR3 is TGTGCCAGCTCACCATCTTTCCGGACAGGGGGCGACTCCTACGAGCAGTACTTC. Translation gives CASSPSFRTGGDSYEQYF.